This T cell receptor (beta chain) was recorded in a study of CD8 T cells in ankylosing spondylitis. TCRdb re-called the 5' RACE reads through MiXCR, storing one row per CDR3 protein. The table shows 200,000 to 250,000 distinct CDR3 sequences, with approximately 10% occurring only once. Germline V gene sequence: CDR1 MGHDK, CDR2 SYGVNS. This CDR3 spans 16 amino acids. V shed 1 base and J 2 bases; nucleotides not matched to a gene: 5. This clonotype was found a few times. Specimen: blood, either unsorted or a sorted T cell fraction (not recorded which). This receptor was identified in a male donor with ankylosing spondylitis or in good health (not recorded which). The rearrangement links TRBV25-1 to TRBJ2-5; 9 bases match TRBD2. DNA of the CDR3: TGTGCCAGCAGTGAATTCTCTAGCGGGGCTCAAGAGACCCAGTACTTC. Translated: CASSEFSSGAQETQYF.